These 20 T cell receptor beta chains originate from one sample sequenced in a study of blood T cell repertoires in COVID-19. Produced via immunoSEQ multiplex PCR; TCRdb's table is partial and in-frame only. This table has 68,000 or so clones, 86% appearing once. Sequenced material: peripheral blood. The origin of the receptors is a man aged 45-60 years with acute or convalescent COVID-19.

The chain couples TRBV7-9 to TRBJ2-7; a weak D match, TRBD2 (6 bases). The CDR3 consists of 15 residues. V lost 4 bases and J 3 bases, leaving 16 bases between the germline ends. Germline CDR1 SEHNR, CDR2 FQNEAQ (reference sequence). Written as DNA, the CDR3 is TGTGCCAGCAGCTCAACGGCTAGCGCTTACTACGAGCAGTACTTC. Protein product: CASSSTASAYYEQYF. Together with reference TRBV7-9 and TRBJ2-7, the CDR3 gives the full variable domain: DTGVSQNPRHKITKRGQNVTFRCDPISEHNRLYWYRQTLGQGPEFLTYFQNEAQLEKSRLLSDRFSAERPKGSFSTLEIQRTEQGDSAMYLCASSSTASAYYEQYFGPGTRLTVT.

The chain couples TRBV25-1 to TRBJ2-5, with a tentative D call TRBD2 (6 bases). The CDR3 consists of 14 residues. Trimming left V 4 bases short and J 5 bases short, with 14 bases between. Germline V gene lookup returns CDR1 MGHDK and CDR2 SYGVNS. The CDR3 DNA reads TGTGCCAGCAGTGCTCCTGGCGCGGGGGAGACCCAGTACTTC. Amino acids: CASSAPGAGETQYF.

V and J are TRBV15 and TRBJ1-1; D not resolved. From germline, CDR1 is LNHNV and CDR2 YYDKDF (reference sequence). Trimming stripped 4 bases from V and 0 bases from J, with 15 bases between. The CDR3 length is 16 residues. As DNA, the CDR3 is TGTGCCACCAGCAACCCCCGTGAGCGGATGAACACTGAAGCTTTCTTT. As protein: CATSNPRERMNTEAFF. Combining the CDR3 with reference TRBV15 and TRBJ1-1 gives the whole variable domain DAMVIQNPRYQVTQFGKPVTLSCSQTLNHNVMYWYQQKSSQAPKLLFHYYDKDFNNEADTPDNFQSRRPNTSFCFLDIRSPGLGDTAMYLCATSNPRERMNTEAFFGQGTRLTVV.

V and J are TRBV28 and TRBJ2-5; 10 positions match TRBD1. V gave up 4 bases and J gave up 2 bases; unmatched junction bases: 4. The CDR3 contains 15 residues. Germline V gene data show CDR1 as MDHEN and CDR2 as SYDVKM. CDR3 protein: CASSSPGQGQETQYF. The CDR3, as DNA: TGTGCCAGCAGTTCTCCGGGACAGGGGCAAGAGACCCAGTACTTC.

J is TRBJ2-2 and V is TRBV27; D remains ambiguous. The V and J ends lost 6 bases and 2 bases respectively, with 13 bases between them. Germline-derived CDR1 and CDR2 are MNHEY and SMNVEV (reference sequence). The CDR3 extends over 15 amino acids. CDR3 amino acids: CASRLIASNTGELFF. In DNA form, the CDR3 reads TGTGCCAGCAGACTTATCGCCTCCAACACCGGGGAGCTGTTTTTT.

CDR3 DNA: TGTGCCAGCAGCATAACCGGGACAAGAGGTCCCTATGGCTACACCTTC. The encoded protein is CASSITGTRGPYGYTF. The chain employs TRBV3-1 (or the pseudogene TRBV3-2) and TRBJ1-2, with TRBD1 as a possible D gene (6 bases). With 5 bases removed from V and 4 bases from J, the gap between germline ends came to 20 bases. The germline V gene encodes CDR1 LGHDT and CDR2 YNNKEL (reference sequence). This CDR3 has 16 residues.

The chain combines TRBV5-4 with TRBJ2-7; 7 bases fit TRBD1. This CDR3 spans 15 amino acids. In germline, CDR1 is SGHNT, CDR2 YYREEE (reference sequence). The junction had 7 bases not matched to a gene; V was cut back by 4 bases and J by 0 bases. DNA of the CDR3: TGTGCCAGCAGCCCTCCGGGACAGCGCTCCTACGAGCAGTACTTC. Its translation: CASSPPGQRSYEQYF.

The J gene is TRBJ2-7, the V gene TRBV6-5, with D uncertain. This CDR3 is 11 amino acids long. Looked up from germline, CDR1 is MNHEY and CDR2 is SVGAGI. Trimming removed 10 bases from V and 3 bases from J, with 10 bases in between. The CDR3, as DNA: TGTGCCACGATGAACTACTACGAGCAGTACTTC. As protein: CATMNYYEQYF.

The V call is TRBV19, the J call TRBJ1-4; D gene uncertain. Trimming removed 7 bases at V and 5 bases at J, with 14 bases between. The CDR3 length is 14 residues. Germline CDR1 and CDR2: LNHDA and SQIVND (reference sequence). The CDR3 DNA sequence: TGTGCCAGTAACAAGGACGGACTAAATGAAAAACTGTTTTTT. This codes for CASNKDGLNEKLFF.

V and J are TRBV28 and TRBJ2-7, with 9 bases lining up with TRBD1. Germline CDR1 and CDR2: MDHEN and SYDVKM. V dropped 6 bases and J dropped 3; count of bases not matched to a gene: 9. The CDR3 totals 15 residues. The chain's CDR3 is CASSRPGQGVYEQYF. The CDR3 DNA is TGTGCCAGCAGCAGACCGGGACAGGGAGTCTACGAGCAGTACTTC. The full variable domain, its missing parts supplied by reference TRBV28 and TRBJ2-7, is DVKVTQSSRYLVKRTGEKVFLECVQDMDHENMFWYRQDPGLGLRLIYFSYDVKMKEKGDIPEGYSVSREKKERFSLILESASTNQTSMYLCASSRPGQGVYEQYFGPGTRLTVT.

This chain connects TRBV10-1 to TRBJ1-3; 7 bases are a match to TRBD1. The length of the CDR3 is 13 residues. The V and J ends lost 7 bases and 3 bases, in that order; junction bases with no gene match: 3. Germline assignment: CDR1 WNHNN and CDR2 SYGVQD (reference sequence). CDR3 bases: TGCGCCAGCAAAGGACAGGATGGAAACACCATATATTTT. The encoded protein is CASKGQDGNTIYF.

The rearrangement joins TRBV4-1 to TRBJ1-1; possibly TRBD1 for D (6 bases). The CDR3 is 15 amino acids. Germline assignment: CDR1 MGHRA and CDR2 YSYEKL. Trimming removed 1 base at V and 6 bases at J, with 15 bases between. The CDR3 DNA reads as TGCGCCAGCAGCCAAGCTACAGGGCAGATCCCTGAAGCTTTCTTT. Translation: CASSQATGQIPEAFF.

J is TRBJ2-5 and V is TRBV5-1; D perhaps matches TRBD2 (6 bases). This CDR3 comprises 15 residues. Germline values: CDR1 SGHRS, CDR2 YFSETQ. V was trimmed by 2 bases and J by 0 bases, leaving 11 bases between them. The CDR3 nucleotides read TGCGCCAGCAGCTTATCGGCGGGATACCAAGAGACCCAGTACTTC. Its protein product is CASSLSAGYQETQYF. The full variable domain, completed using reference TRBV5-1 and TRBJ2-5, is KAGVTQTPRYLIKTRGQQVTLSCSPISGHRSVSWYQQTPGQGLQFLFEYFSETQRNKGNFPGRFSGRQFSNSRSEMNVSTLELGDSALYLCASSLSAGYQETQYFGPGTRLLVL.

The chain is built from TRBV20-1 and TRBJ1-2; D unresolved. There are 12 residues in the CDR3. Germline V gene data show CDR1 as DFQATT and CDR2 as SNEGSKA (reference sequence). Trimming stripped 3 bases from V and 4 bases from J, with 9 bases between. CDR3 sequence (DNA): TGCAGTGCTAGTCAGTACCCCTATGGCTACACCTTC. Its translation is CSASQYPYGYTF.

This chain joins TRBV7-9 and TRBJ2-7, with D possibly TRBD2 on 6 matching bases. The CDR3 consists of 12 residues. The germline V and J ends were trimmed by 1 base and 9 bases, with 10 bases remaining between them. Germline CDR1 SEHNR, CDR2 FQNEAQ (reference sequence). The DNA of the CDR3 is TGTGCCAGCAGCTTAGAGGTCGGGGGGCAGTACTTC. The encoded protein is CASSLEVGGQYF.

J is TRBJ1-4 and V is TRBV6-5; 7 bases are a match to TRBD1. V dropped 8 bases and J dropped 7; count of bases not matched to a gene: 10. CDR3 length: 14 residues. The V gene's germline CDR1 is MNHEY and CDR2 SVGAGI. The DNA of the CDR3 is TGTGCCAGCGCCTTAACCGAGGGGGCTGAAAAACTGTTTTTT. It codes for CASALTEGAEKLFF.

The chain couples TRBV24-1 to TRBJ1-2; no clear D. V lost 3 bases, J lost 3 bases, and 7 bases lay in between. The CDR3 contains 13 residues. Germline values: CDR1 KGHDR, CDR2 SFDVKD. The CDR3 DNA is TGTGCCACCAGTGATGGAGTGGACTATGGCTACACCTTC. This translates into CATSDGVDYGYTF.

This chain uses TRBV3-1 (or the pseudogene TRBV3-2) with TRBJ2-3, with TRBD2 matching over 14 bases. Germline V gene lookup returns CDR1 LGHDT and CDR2 YNNKEL (reference sequence). The CDR3 runs 15 residues. V shed 4 bases and J 6 bases; nucleotides not matched to a gene: 3. The CDR3 loop is CASSRLAGGGDTQYF. The CDR3 DNA reads as TGTGCCAGCAGCCGACTAGCGGGAGGGGGCGATACGCAGTATTTT.

The chain carries TRBV24-1 and TRBJ2-1; D is unresolved. V was shortened by 5 bases and J by 6 bases, with 10 bases between the two germline ends. The CDR3 sequence is 13 residues long. CDR1 and CDR2 from the germline V gene are KGHDR and SFDVKD. The CDR3, as DNA: TGTGCCACCAGTGGTAGAGTACGCAATGAGCAGTTCTTC. Its protein is CATSGRVRNEQFF.

The genes are TRBV15 and TRBJ1-4; D remains ambiguous. V lost 1 base to trimming and J lost 0 bases, with 9 bases between them. This CDR3 spans 16 amino acids. CDR1 is LNHNV, CDR2 YYDKDF, per germline (reference sequence). The CDR3 DNA sequence: TGTGCCACCAGCAGAGGACGGGGAGCAACTAATGAAAAACTGTTTTTT. It yields the protein CATSRGRGATNEKLFF.